The clone carrying this T cell receptor beta chain came up many times. Its specificity is unknown. The germline V gene encodes CDR1 SGHTA and CDR2 FQGNSA. The CDR3 is made up of 14 amino acids. Trimming shortened V by 2 bases and J by 3 bases, and 10 bases separated the two germline ends. The entry originates in a study of CD8 T cells in ankylosing spondylitis. Whole-study findings and limits: Past research had described some motif variants in reactive arthritis synovial fluid and blood. The study looked at matched synovial fluid samples from ankylosing spondylitis patients. Disease-linked clones were reported to be significantly enriched there.

Library preparation for TCR beta used quantitative 5'-RACE with molecular barcodes. TCRdb redid the calling of the 5' RACE reads with MiXCR, one entry per CDR3 protein. The sample shows around 210,000 distinct CDR3 sequences, approximately 7.6% of them seen only once. The TCR sequence derives from a female donor with ankylosing spondylitis or in good health (not recorded which). The sequencing sample was made of blood, either unsorted or a sorted T cell fraction (not recorded which). The V call is TRBV7-2, the J call TRBJ1-1, with D possibly being TRBD1 (6 bases). The CDR3 sequence is CASSLRGGHTEAFF. DNA of the CDR3: TGTGCCAGCAGCTTAAGGGGGGGCCACACTGAAGCTTTCTTT.